Described below is a single T cell receptor (beta chain) sequence and its context. This CDR3 has 14 amino acids. CDR1 is SEHNR, CDR2 FQNEAQ, per germline (reference sequence). Trimming removed 4 bases at V and 1 base at J, with 9 bases between. Each CDR3 protein gets one entry after TCRdb re-called the 5' RACE reads with MiXCR. The table shows around 490,000 distinct CDR3 sequences, with about a fifth occurring only once. The sample belongs to a study of identical twins. The same specimen was also included in a second study, on yellow fever vaccine responses in identical twins.

The chain couples TRBV7-9 to TRBJ2-3; D unresolved. This receptor was identified in a woman aged 18 to 35 in good health. The sample comprised CD4+ T cells sorted from blood. The CDR3 region is CASSSGPGTDTQYF. DNA for the CDR3: TGTGCCAGCAGCTCGGGCCCGGGCACAGATACGCAGTATTTT. Filled out from reference TRBV7-9 and TRBJ2-3, the complete variable domain reads DTGVSQNPRHKITKRGQNVTFRCDPISEHNRLYWYRQTLGQGPEFLTYFQNEAQLEKSRLLSDRFSAERPKGSFSTLEIQRTEQGDSAMYLCASSSGPGTDTQYFGPGTRLTVL.